These 2 T cell receptor beta chains originate from one sample sequenced in a study of blood T cell repertoires in COVID-19 (dated by TCRdb to the early 2020s). Receptors were amplified or captured by the immunoSEQ multiplex PCR assay. TCRdb took over this immuneACCESS table, retaining in-frame rearrangements with V and J assigned. Such tables are incomplete; in checked studies, under half of the missing clones stem from an unresolved V gene, and the remainder is unexplained. Counted in this sample were 150,000 to 200,000 clones; 76% of them appeared once. 17% of the sample is taken by the ten largest. The sample was PBMCs or T cells enriched from blood (not recorded which). These receptors were collected from a woman in her forties or fifties with acute COVID-19.

The rearrangement links TRBV18 to TRBJ1-4; possibly TRBD1 for D (6 bases). The CDR3 covers 15 residues. The germline V and J ends were trimmed by 6 bases and 0 bases, with 11 bases remaining between them. Germline V CDR1 and CDR2: KGHSH, LQKENI. The CDR3 protein is CASSLRTATNEKLFF. The CDR3 nucleotides read TGTGCCAGCTCCCTCAGGACAGCAACTAATGAAAAACTGTTTTTT.

The gene calls are TRBV27 and TRBJ2-5; maybe TRBD1 (6 bases). The ends were cut back, 6 bases at V and 5 bases at J, with 13 bases in the middle. The CDR3 totals 13 residues. The V gene's germline CDR1 is MNHEY and CDR2 SMNVEV (reference sequence). CDR3 protein: CASRSRGHETQYF. In DNA form, the CDR3 reads TGTGCCAGCAGATCCAGGGGACACGAGACCCAGTACTTC.